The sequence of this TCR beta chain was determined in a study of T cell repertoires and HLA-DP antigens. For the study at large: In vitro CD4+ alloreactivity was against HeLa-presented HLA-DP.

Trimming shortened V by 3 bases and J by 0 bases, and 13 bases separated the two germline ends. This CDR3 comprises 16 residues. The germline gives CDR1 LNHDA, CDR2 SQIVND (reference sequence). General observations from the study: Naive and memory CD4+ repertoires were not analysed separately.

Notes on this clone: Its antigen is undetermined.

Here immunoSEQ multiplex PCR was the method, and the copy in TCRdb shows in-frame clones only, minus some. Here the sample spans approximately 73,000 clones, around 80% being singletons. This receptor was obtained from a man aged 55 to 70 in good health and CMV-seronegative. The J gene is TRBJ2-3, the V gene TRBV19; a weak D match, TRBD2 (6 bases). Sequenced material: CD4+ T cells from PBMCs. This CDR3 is CASSMFGGLSTDTQYF. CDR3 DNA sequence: TGTGCCAGTAGTATGTTCGGGGGACTTAGCACAGATACGCAGTATTTT.